Shown below are 32 T cell receptor beta chains from a single sample sequenced in a study of early T cells in non-severe SARS-CoV-2 infection. TCRdb processed the 5' RACE reads anew with MiXCR; each CDR3 protein has one entry. The sample shows about 40,000 distinct CDR3 sequences, about 25% of them seen only once. This material consisted of whole blood, taken at baseline. The receptors stem from an adult who was a healthcare worker with PCR-confirmed SARS-CoV-2 infection or an uninfected control (not recorded which).

Here the CDR3 reads CASRAGTSGGDEQFF. In DNA form, the CDR3 reads TGTGCCAGCAGGGCTGGGACTAGCGGGGGTGATGAGCAGTTCTTC. J is TRBJ2-1 and V is TRBV7-6; 14 bases line up with TRBD2. V dropped 6 bases and J dropped 8; count of bases not matched to a gene: 6. This CDR3 region has 15 residues. Germline loops: CDR1 SGHVS, CDR2 FNYEAQ.

This chain connects TRBV2 to TRBJ1-5; no definite D call. In germline, CDR1 is SNHLY, CDR2 FYNNEI. The CDR3 is made up of 13 amino acids. Deletions cut 7 bases from V and 4 bases from J, with 11 bases between. CDR3 bases: TGTGCCAGCAAAGGACGGGTGAATCAGCCCCAGCATTTT. It encodes CASKGRVNQPQHF. Filled out from reference TRBV2 and TRBJ1-5, the complete variable domain reads EPEVTQTPSHQVTQMGQEVILRCVPISNHLYFYWYRQILGQKVEFLVSFYNNEISEKSEIFDDQFSVERPDGSNFTLKIRSTKLEDSAMYFCASKGRVNQPQHFGDGTRLSIL.

This clonotype occurred many times. The J gene is TRBJ2-7, the V gene TRBV10-3; 8 bases line up with TRBD1. CDR1 ENHRY and CDR2 SYGVKD come from the germline V gene. The CDR3 covers 14 residues. V trimming: 4 bases; J trimming: 5 bases; junction bases outside the gene matches: 7. For the CDR3, the DNA is TGTGCCATCAGTGGGACAGGGCCACCGAACGAGCAGTACTTC. Its translation: CAISGTGPPNEQYF.

In this sample, this clonotype turned up a few times. The V call is TRBV19, the J call TRBJ2-1; maybe TRBD2 (5 bases). V lost 10 bases and J lost 4, with 14 bases in between. Germline CDR1 reads LNHDA; CDR2 reads SQIVND (reference sequence). This CDR3 comprises 13 residues. The CDR3 reads CATAGLQYNEQFF. The CDR3 coding sequence is TGTGCCACGGCGGGCCTTCAATACAATGAGCAGTTCTTC.

In its sample, this clonotype was seen many times. This chain links TRBV5-4 with TRBJ1-2, with no clear D. Germline values: CDR1 SGHNT, CDR2 YYREEE (reference sequence). The CDR3 is 14 residues long. V lost 2 bases, J lost 4 bases, and 12 bases lay in between. In nucleotides, the CDR3 is TGTGCCAGCAGCTTAAAGCTTGCGGGCTATGGCTACACCTTC. This codes for CASSLKLAGYGYTF.

The table lists this clonotype with a few counts. The J gene is TRBJ2-1, the V gene TRBV7-9; D gene uncertain. Trimming removed 1 base at V and 8 bases at J, with 3 bases between. Germline CDR1 SEHNR, CDR2 FQNEAQ (reference sequence). CDR3 length: 11 residues. CDR3 sequence: CASSLDHEQFF. For the CDR3, the DNA is TGTGCCAGCAGCTTAGATCATGAGCAGTTCTTC. Combining the CDR3 with reference TRBV7-9 and TRBJ2-1 gives the whole variable domain DTGVSQNPRHKITKRGQNVTFRCDPISEHNRLYWYRQTLGQGPEFLTYFQNEAQLEKSRLLSDRFSAERPKGSFSTLEIQRTEQGDSAMYLCASSLDHEQFFGPGTRLTVL.

This chain links TRBV4-2 with TRBJ2-2; TRBD2 matches at 12 bases. This CDR3 region has 17 residues. The V segment lost 1 base and the J segment 6 bases; nucleotides outside the gene matches: 6. The V gene's germline CDR1 is LGHNA and CDR2 YNFKEQ. The DNA for the CDR3 is TGTGCCAGCAGCCAAGTGGCTAGCGGGGGGGCGCCCGGGGAGCTGTTTTTT. Translating it yields CASSQVASGGAPGELFF.

The chain's CDR3 is CASSLEGTLEETQYF. The CDR3 DNA is TGTGCCAGCAGCTTAGAGGGGACACTTGAGGAGACCCAGTACTTC. The chain has TRBV7-2 and TRBJ2-5; possible D gene TRBD1, 6 bases. The CDR3 runs 15 residues. The germline V and J ends were trimmed by 1 base and 5 bases, with 14 bases remaining between them. Per germline, CDR1 SGHTA and CDR2 FQGNSA.

V gene TRBV28 combines with J gene TRBJ2-7; D may be TRBD1 (5 bases). Per the germline V gene, CDR1 is MDHEN and CDR2 is SYDVKM. The ends were cut back, 4 bases at V and 2 bases at J, with 12 bases in the middle. This CDR3 has 14 residues. CDR3 sequence reads: CASSSGRDTYEQYF. Written as DNA, the CDR3 is TGTGCCAGCAGTTCAGGCAGGGATACCTACGAGCAGTACTTC.

This clonotype was seen just once. The chain links TRBV18 to TRBJ2-3; 11 nucleotides match TRBD2. Germline CDR1 is KGHSH and CDR2 is LQKENI. After removal of 2 bases from V and 2 bases from J, the junction contained 3 bases not matched to a gene. CDR3 size: 16 residues. CDR3 amino acids: CASSPGTSGTTDTQYF. For the CDR3, the DNA is TGTGCCAGCTCACCAGGGACTAGCGGAACCACAGATACGCAGTATTTT.

This clonotype turned up a few times. The CDR3 loop is CASSYSHKGATEAFF. DNA for the CDR3: TGTGCCAGCAGTTACTCGCATAAGGGGGCCACTGAAGCTTTCTTT. The J gene is TRBJ1-1, the V gene TRBV6-5; 7 nucleotides align to TRBD1. V lost 0 bases, J lost 4 bases, and 5 bases stayed unmatched. The V gene's germline CDR1 is MNHEY and CDR2 SVGAGI. This CDR3 is 15 amino acids long.

The table lists this clonotype with many counts. This chain uses TRBV12-5 with TRBJ1-2; D is perhaps TRBD1 (5 bases). Germline V gene lookup returns CDR1 LGHNT and CDR2 FRNRAP. The CDR3 runs 14 residues. The germline V and J ends were trimmed by 3 bases and 6 bases, with 14 bases remaining between them. The CDR3 loop is CASGLPSQVNGYTF. Written as DNA, the CDR3 is TGTGCTAGTGGTTTACCCTCACAGGTGAATGGCTACACCTTC.

The chain has TRBV20-1 and TRBJ2-3; 8 bases are shared with TRBD2. This CDR3 comprises 14 residues. Germline V CDR1 and CDR2: DFQATT, SNEGSKA (reference sequence). J was trimmed by 2 bases and V by 4 bases; bases with no gene match: 5. The CDR3 sequence is CSATRGGSTDTQYF. CDR3 bases: TGCAGTGCTACCCGCGGGGGGTCCACAGATACGCAGTATTTT.

This clonotype was observed a handful of times. The V gene is TRBV10-3, the J gene TRBJ2-3; D possibly uses TRBD1 or TRBD2 (5 bases each). Germline assignment: CDR1 ENHRY and CDR2 SYGVKD. CDR3 length: 12 amino acids. V was shortened by 7 bases and J by 2 bases, with 7 bases between the two germline ends. CDR3 in amino acids: CAIMGVTDTQYF. CDR3 in DNA: TGTGCCATCATGGGGGTCACAGATACGCAGTATTTT.

This sequence joins TRBV29-1 and TRBJ2-7; 7 bases align to TRBD1. After removal of 6 bases from V and 0 bases from J, the junction contained 14 bases not matched to a gene. The CDR3 is 16 residues long. CDR1 is SQVTM and CDR2 is ANQGSEA in the germline V gene. The DNA of the CDR3 is TGCAGCGTGTCAGGGGGACCCTCCTTTAGCTCCTACGAGCAGTACTTC. This codes for CSVSGGPSFSSYEQYF.

This clonotype has more than one count but fewer than ten. CDR3 residues: CASSRTSGAYSYNEQFF. For the CDR3, the DNA is TGTGCCAGTAGTAGGACTAGCGGGGCCTACTCCTACAATGAGCAGTTCTTC. The V call is TRBV19, the J call TRBJ2-1, with 12 bases lining up with TRBD2. The germline V gene encodes CDR1 LNHDA and CDR2 SQIVND (reference sequence). The ends lost 4 bases at V and 0 bases at J; junction bases unmatched: 4. The CDR3 covers 17 residues.

This clonotype was picked up a small number of times. V gene TRBV2 combines with J gene TRBJ2-1; 10 bases fit TRBD1. Germline V gives CDR1 SNHLY, CDR2 FYNNEI. The CDR3 contains 14 residues. The V gene end was trimmed by 7 bases and the J gene end by 5 bases; junction bases not matched to a gene: 5. The CDR3 nucleotides read TGTGCCAGCATTTGGGACAGGGGAGACAATGAGCAGTTCTTC. Its translation: CASIWDRGDNEQFF.

By share, this clonotype counts as medium-sized. This chain links TRBV3-1 with TRBJ2-1; D is ambiguous. The CDR3 runs to 15 residues. V lost 1 base, J lost 0 bases, and 7 bases lay in between. CDR1 and CDR2 from the germline V gene are LGHDT and YNNKEL (reference sequence). The CDR3 DNA reads as TGTGCCAGCAGCCAAGTTACGAGCTCCTACAATGAGCAGTTCTTC. The encoded protein is CASSQVTSSYNEQFF.

V usage is TRBV20-1 and J usage is TRBJ2-7; 9 bases match TRBD1. V shed 6 bases and J 3 bases; nucleotides not matched to a gene: 6. Germline V CDR1 and CDR2: DFQATT, SNEGSKA (reference sequence). CDR3 length: 13 residues. CDR3 residues: CSASWTGDYEQYF. The CDR3 region has the DNA TGCAGTGCGTCCTGGACAGGGGACTACGAGCAGTACTTC.

V usage is TRBV6-1 and J usage is TRBJ2-3; unclear D gene. The germline V gene encodes CDR1 MNHNS and CDR2 SASEGT. V shed 5 bases and J shed 4 bases, with 10 bases lying between them. This CDR3 is built from 13 residues. For the CDR3, the DNA is TGTGCCAGCAGTCGAGTCGCCGCAGATACGCAGTATTTT. Translated: CASSRVAADTQYF.

This clonotype was picked up a small number of times. The chain has TRBV7-6 and TRBJ2-7; tentative D call: TRBD1 (5 bases). There are 13 residues in the CDR3. The germline gives CDR1 SGHVS, CDR2 FNYEAQ. Trimming cost V 5 bases and J 1 base, with 9 bases left between them. CDR3 loop: CASSQDTSYEQYF. CDR3 in DNA: TGTGCCAGCAGCCAGGACACTTCCTACGAGCAGTACTTC. The full variable domain, rest sourced from reference TRBV7-6 and TRBJ2-7, is GAGVSQSPRYKVTKRGQDVALRCDPISGHVSLYWYRQALGQGPEFLTYFNYEAQQDKSGLPNDRFSAERPEGSISTLTIQRTEQRDSAMYRCASSQDTSYEQYFGPGTRLTVT.

A few counts support this clonotype. The V and J genes are TRBV29-1 and TRBJ2-1; 15 bases are a match to TRBD2. CDR1 and CDR2 from the germline V gene are SQVTM and ANQGSEA. The junction had 1 base not matched to a gene; V was cut back by 1 base and J by 0 bases. CDR3 size: 17 residues. CDR3 in DNA: TGCAGCGTTGAAGCGGGACTAGCGGGGGGCTCCTACAATGAGCAGTTCTTC. This gives the protein CSVEAGLAGGSYNEQFF.

This clonotype was counted a few times. The chain joins TRBV20-1 to TRBJ2-7; TRBD1 aligns across 11 bases. The V gene's germline CDR1 is DFQATT and CDR2 SNEGSKA (reference sequence). The CDR3 extends over 13 amino acids. J was trimmed by 5 bases and V by 5 bases; bases with no gene match: 5. CDR3 nucleotide sequence: TGCAGTGCTCCCTGGACAGGGGGCAACGAGCAGTACTTC. Its translation: CSAPWTGGNEQYF.

This clonotype appeared many times. V gene TRBV11-2 combines with J gene TRBJ1-1; the D gene is possibly TRBD1 (6 bases). The V end lost 5 bases, the J end lost 4 bases, and 14 bases lay between the germline ends. The CDR3 contains 14 residues. Germline CDR1 SGHAT, CDR2 FQNNGV. DNA of the CDR3: TGTGCCAGCAGCATTACAGGGCAGGGCACTGAAGCTTTCTTT. Protein sequence: CASSITGQGTEAFF.

This chain links TRBV7-2 with TRBJ2-5; D remains unclear. CDR3 length equals 16 residues. Germline V CDR1 and CDR2: SGHTA, FQGNSA. V was cut by 7 bases and J by 2 bases, with 20 bases left in between. CDR3 residues: CASTPYHGVIQETQYF. The CDR3 coding sequence is TGTGCCAGCACCCCTTACCATGGTGTGATACAAGAGACCCAGTACTTC.

This clonotype has more than one count but fewer than ten. The chain has TRBV9 and TRBJ2-3; D is ambiguous. CDR1 is SGDLS, CDR2 YYNGEE, per germline. The CDR3 contains 16 residues. V was clipped by 2 bases and J by 0 bases, with 13 bases between them. The CDR3 sequence: CASSVSFDFSTDTQYF. CDR3 DNA sequence: TGTGCCAGCAGCGTCAGCTTTGACTTTAGCACAGATACGCAGTATTTT.

The chain carries TRBV9 and TRBJ1-6, with a possible D match to TRBD1 (6 bases). CDR3 length: 16 amino acids. Per germline, CDR1 SGDLS and CDR2 YYNGEE. Trimming shortened V by 1 base and J by 0 bases, and 8 bases separated the two germline ends. CDR3 residues: CASSVQGSSYNSPLHF. The CDR3 region has the DNA TGTGCCAGCAGCGTACAGGGGAGCTCCTATAATTCACCCCTCCACTTT.

This clonotype showed up just a few times. The chain joins TRBV11-2 to TRBJ1-1; D unresolved. The germline V gene has CDR1 SGHAT and CDR2 FQNNGV. Trimming removed 6 bases from V and 5 bases from J, with 13 bases in between. This CDR3 comprises 13 residues. The CDR3, as DNA: TGTGCCAGCAGTCCCGTCCCGGGAACTGAAGCTTTCTTT. It codes for CASSPVPGTEAFF.

Worth noting for this clonotype: At one end the junction does not follow the germline gene, possibly because of a read error. V and J are TRBV12-3 or TRBV12-4 and TRBJ1-3; D is undetermined. This CDR3 contains 14 residues. The CDR3, as DNA: TGTGCCAGCAGTTTCGGCAGCTCTGAAAACACCATATATTTT. It encodes CASSFGSSENTIYF.

This clonotype was found a few times. This chain joins TRBV7-6 and TRBJ2-3; tentatively, D is TRBD2 (7 bases). The germline CDR1 and CDR2 sequences are SGHVS and FNYEAQ. The CDR3 consists of 16 residues. The V end was cut by 5 bases, the J end by 0 bases, with 15 bases between. CDR3 amino acids: CASSPRGGASTDTQYF. The CDR3 DNA follows: TGTGCCAGCAGCCCCCGAGGGGGGGCAAGCACAGATACGCAGTATTTT.

A few counts support this clonotype. This chain links TRBV12-3 or TRBV12-4 with TRBJ2-5, with 10 positions matching TRBD2. V lost 3 bases, J lost 5 bases, and 6 bases stayed unmatched. The CDR3 is 15 residues long. The CDR3, as DNA: TGTGCCAGCAGTTTTAGCGGGGGGCCTCAGGAGACCCAGTACTTC. This encodes CASSFSGGPQETQYF.

Ten or more counts support this clonotype. The chain couples TRBV18 to TRBJ1-6, with a possible D match to TRBD1 (5 bases). The germline V gene has CDR1 KGHSH and CDR2 LQKENI. V was cut by 3 bases and J by 9 bases, with 12 bases left in between. This CDR3 comprises 14 residues. In DNA form, the CDR3 reads TGTGCCAGCTCACCTGGGGACGGTACTTCACCCCTCCACTTT. This translates into CASSPGDGTSPLHF.